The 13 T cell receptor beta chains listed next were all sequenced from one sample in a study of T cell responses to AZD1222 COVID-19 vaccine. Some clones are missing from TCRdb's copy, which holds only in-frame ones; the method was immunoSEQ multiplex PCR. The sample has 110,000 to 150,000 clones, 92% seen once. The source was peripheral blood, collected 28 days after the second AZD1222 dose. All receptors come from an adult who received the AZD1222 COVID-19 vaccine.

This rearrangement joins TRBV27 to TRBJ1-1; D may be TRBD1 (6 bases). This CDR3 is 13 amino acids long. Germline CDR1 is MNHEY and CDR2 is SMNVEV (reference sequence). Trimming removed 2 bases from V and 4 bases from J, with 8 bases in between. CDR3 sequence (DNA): TGTGCCAGCAGTTTACAGGGGCTCACTGAAGCTTTCTTT. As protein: CASSLQGLTEAFF.

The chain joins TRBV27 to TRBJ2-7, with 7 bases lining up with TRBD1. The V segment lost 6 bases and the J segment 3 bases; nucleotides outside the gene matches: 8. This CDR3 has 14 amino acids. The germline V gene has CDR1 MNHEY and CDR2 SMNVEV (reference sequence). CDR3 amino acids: CASRDRSLNYEQYF. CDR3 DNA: TGTGCCAGCAGGGACAGGAGTCTAAACTACGAGCAGTACTTC.

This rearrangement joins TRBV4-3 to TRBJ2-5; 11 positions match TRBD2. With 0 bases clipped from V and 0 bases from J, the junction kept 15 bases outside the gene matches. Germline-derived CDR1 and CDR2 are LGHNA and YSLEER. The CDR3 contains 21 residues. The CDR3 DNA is TGCGCCAGCAGCCAAGATCTGACCCATTACTATAGCGGGAGGGACCAAGAGACCCAGTACTTC. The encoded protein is CASSQDLTHYYSGRDQETQYF.

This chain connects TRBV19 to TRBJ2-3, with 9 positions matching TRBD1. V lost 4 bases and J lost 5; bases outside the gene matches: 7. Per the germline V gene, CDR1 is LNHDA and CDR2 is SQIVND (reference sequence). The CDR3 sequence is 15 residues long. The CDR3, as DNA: TGTGCCAGTAGTAGCGGGGGACAGGGAGTAGATACGCAGTATTTT. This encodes CASSSGGQGVDTQYF.

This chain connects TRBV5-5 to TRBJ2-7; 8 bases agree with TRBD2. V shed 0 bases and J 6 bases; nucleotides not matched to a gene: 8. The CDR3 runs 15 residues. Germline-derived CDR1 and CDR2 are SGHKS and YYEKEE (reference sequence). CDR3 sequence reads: CASSLAGGTRVEQYF. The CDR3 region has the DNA TGTGCCAGCAGCTTGGCCGGGGGGACTAGAGTCGAGCAGTACTTC.

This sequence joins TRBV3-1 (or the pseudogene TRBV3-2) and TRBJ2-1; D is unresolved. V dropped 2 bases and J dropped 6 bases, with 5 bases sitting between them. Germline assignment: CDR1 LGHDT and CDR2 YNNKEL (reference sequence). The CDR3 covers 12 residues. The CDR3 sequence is CASSQMVNEQFF. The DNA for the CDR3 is TGTGCCAGCAGCCAAATGGTCAATGAGCAGTTCTTC.

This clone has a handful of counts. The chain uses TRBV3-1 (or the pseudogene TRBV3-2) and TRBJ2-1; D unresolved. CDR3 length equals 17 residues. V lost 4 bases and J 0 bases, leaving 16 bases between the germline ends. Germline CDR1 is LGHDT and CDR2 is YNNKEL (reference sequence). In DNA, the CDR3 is TGTGCCAGCAGCCGGGTGTGGCGGTCAAGCTCCTACAATGAGCAGTTCTTC. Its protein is CASSRVWRSSSYNEQFF.

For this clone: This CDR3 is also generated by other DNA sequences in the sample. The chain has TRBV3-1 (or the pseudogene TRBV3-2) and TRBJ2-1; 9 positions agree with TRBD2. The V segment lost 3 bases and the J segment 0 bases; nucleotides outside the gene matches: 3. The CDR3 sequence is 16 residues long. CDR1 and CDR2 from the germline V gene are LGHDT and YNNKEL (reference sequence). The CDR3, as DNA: TGTGCCAGCAGCCAGCTAGCGGGAAGCTCCTACAATGAGCAGTTCTTC. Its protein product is CASSQLAGSSYNEQFF.

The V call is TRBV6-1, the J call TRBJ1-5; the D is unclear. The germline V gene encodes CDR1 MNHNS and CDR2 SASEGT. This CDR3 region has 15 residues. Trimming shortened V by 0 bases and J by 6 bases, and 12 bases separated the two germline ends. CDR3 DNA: TGTGCCAGCAGTGAAGCGCTCCCGGGAGGTCAGCCCCAGCATTTT. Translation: CASSEALPGGQPQHF.

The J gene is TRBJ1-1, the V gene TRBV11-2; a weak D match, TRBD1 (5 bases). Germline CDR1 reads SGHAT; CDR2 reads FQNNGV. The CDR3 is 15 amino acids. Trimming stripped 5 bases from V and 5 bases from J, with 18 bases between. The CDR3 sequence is CASSPGEGSVTEAFF. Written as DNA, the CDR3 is TGTGCCAGCAGCCCTGGGGAGGGGAGTGTTACTGAAGCTTTCTTT.

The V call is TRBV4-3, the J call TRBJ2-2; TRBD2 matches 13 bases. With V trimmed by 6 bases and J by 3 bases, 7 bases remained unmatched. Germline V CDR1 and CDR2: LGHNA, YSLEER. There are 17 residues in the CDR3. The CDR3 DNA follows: TGCGCCAGCAGAGGACTAGCGGGAGACCCCGACACCGGGGAGCTGTTTTTT. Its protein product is CASRGLAGDPDTGELFF.

The CDR3 loop reads CASSVGLAPAYEQYF. For the CDR3, the DNA is TGTGCCAGCAGCGTCGGACTAGCGCCAGCCTACGAGCAGTACTTC. The chain has TRBV7-3 and TRBJ2-7, with 9 nucleotides matching TRBD2. The CDR3 extends over 15 amino acids. Trimming removed 5 bases from V and 2 bases from J; junction bases left unmatched: 7. Germline loops: CDR1 SGHTA, CDR2 FQGTGA.

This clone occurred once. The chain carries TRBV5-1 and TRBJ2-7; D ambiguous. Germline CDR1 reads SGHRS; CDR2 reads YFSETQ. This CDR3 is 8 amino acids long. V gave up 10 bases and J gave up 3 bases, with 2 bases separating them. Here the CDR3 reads CAGYEQYF. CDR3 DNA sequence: TGCGCCGGCTACGAGCAGTACTTC.